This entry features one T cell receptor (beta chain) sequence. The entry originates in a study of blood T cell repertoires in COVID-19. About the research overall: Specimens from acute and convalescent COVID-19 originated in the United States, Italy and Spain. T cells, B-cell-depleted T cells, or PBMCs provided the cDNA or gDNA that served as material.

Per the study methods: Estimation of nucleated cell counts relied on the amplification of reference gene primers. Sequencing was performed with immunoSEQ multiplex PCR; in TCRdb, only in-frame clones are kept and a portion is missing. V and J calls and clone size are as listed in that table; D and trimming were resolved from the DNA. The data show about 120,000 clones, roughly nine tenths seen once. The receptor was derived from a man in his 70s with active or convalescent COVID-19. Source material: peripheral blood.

CDR3 loop: CATRAGGRNQPQHF. DNA for the CDR3: TGTGCCACCAGGGCAGGGGGCAGGAATCAGCCCCAGCATTTT. This chain joins TRBV24-1 and TRBJ1-5; 8 bases match TRBD1. The CDR3 contains 14 residues. Germline CDR1 is KGHDR and CDR2 is SFDVKD. With 7 bases clipped from V and 4 bases from J, the junction kept 5 bases outside the gene matches.